The TCR beta chain under discussion was sequenced for a study of T-cell memory formation after mild COVID-19. Study-level points and caveats: There was a balanced CD4/CD8 profile in clones contracting day 15 to 85, and later expanders leaned CD4+. Certain responding clones were present in pre-infection memory, suggesting participation of cross-reactive memory.

This clonotype has just a few counts. Its antigen is undetermined. Germline loops: CDR1 SGHDT, CDR2 YYEEEE. The CDR3 has 14 residues. The V segment lost 3 bases and the J segment 5 bases; nucleotides outside the gene matches: 0. TCRdb ran MiXCR on the 5' RACE reads and lists one entry per CDR3 protein. The table has roughly 350,000 distinct CDR3 sequences, 25% to 30% seen once; the top ten hold roughly 13%. The rearrangement links TRBV5-6 to TRBJ2-3, with TRBD2 matching over 13 bases. The receptor was isolated from an adult woman who had mild COVID-19 (a few samples of this study predate the infection). Cell type and time point are not known. What was sequenced was PBMCs or a T cell subset sorted from them (not recorded which). The CDR3 loop is CASSWTSGGDTQYF. Here the CDR3 DNA reads TGTGCCAGCAGCTGGACTAGCGGGGGAGATACGCAGTATTTT.